This section outlines one T cell receptor beta chain sequence together with its context. This specimen belongs to a study of T-cell memory formation after mild COVID-19. This CDR3 comprises 15 residues. V gave up 4 bases and J gave up 8 bases, with 19 bases separating them. Germline V gives CDR1 SGDLS, CDR2 YYNGEE. TCRdb processed the 5' RACE reads anew with MiXCR; each CDR3 protein has one entry. The sample consists of approximately 490,000 distinct CDR3 sequences, just over 20% of them appearing once. This TCR was sampled from an adult woman who had mild COVID-19 (a few samples of this study predate the infection). Cell type and time point are not known. The sequenced material came from PBMCs or a T cell subset sorted from them (not recorded which). V and J are TRBV9 and TRBJ2-1, with a tentative D call TRBD2 (5 bases). The CDR3 reads CASSTHEWRVDEQFF. For the CDR3, the DNA is TGTGCCAGCAGCACCCACGAGTGGCGGGTGGATGAGCAGTTCTTC.